A selection of T cell receptor beta chains follows, all from one sample in a study of beta chain features in type 1 diabetes. Sequenced by immunoSEQ multiplex PCR; TCRdb stores in-frame clones only, minus some. The sample lists about 340,000 clones, 7.5% to 9% seen once, with roughly 0.44% in the top ten. The sample was central memory CD4+ T cells from blood. Receptor source: a woman under 30 in good health. CDR3s include the opening cysteine and the closing phenylalanine or tryptophan. D genes are given only for firm matches. The size field is filled for only some rows; it gives once, few, many or a size class.

j_call	v_call	d_call	clone_size	cdr3_aa	cdr3_nt
TRBJ2-3	TRBV13	TRBD2	few	CASSLDKRGSTDTQYF	TGTGCCAGCAGCTTAGACAAGCGGGGTAGCACAGATACGCAGTATTTT
TRBJ2-2	TRBV7-2	TRBD1	few	CASKTGPTGELFF	TGTGCCAGCAAGACAGGGCCCACCGGGGAGCTGTTTTTT
TRBJ2-3	TRBV5-4	NA	many	CASSLVGTSDTQYF	TGTGCCAGCAGCTTGGTCGGCACTTCAGATACGCAGTATTTT
TRBJ2-2	TRBV7-3	NA	many	CASSLGQNTGELFF	TGTGCCAGCAGCTTGGGACAGAACACCGGGGAGCTGTTTTTT
TRBJ2-1	TRBV7-8	NA	NA	CASTQGRLSYNEQFF	TGTGCCAGCACCCAGGGACGTCTCTCCTACAATGAGCAGTTCTTC
TRBJ2-3	TRBV18	NA	few	CASSPPNSDTDTQYF	TGTGCCAGCTCACCACCGAATAGCGACACAGATACGCAGTATTTT
TRBJ2-7	TRBV5-1	TRBD2	NA	CASSNPSGSSYEQYF	TGCGCCAGCAGCAACCCTAGCGGGAGCTCCTACGAGCAGTACTTC
TRBJ2-7	TRBV5-1	NA	NA	CASSLAAGNLREQYF	TGCGCCAGCAGCTTGGCCGCTGGGAACTTGCGGGAGCAGTACTTC
TRBJ1-5	TRBV15	NA	few	CATSTGTGGVPQHF	TGTGCCACCAGCACCGGGACGGGGGGAGTTCCCCAGCATTTT
TRBJ2-1	TRBV28	NA	few	CASSPYEGSSYNEQFF	TGTGCCAGCAGTCCGTATGAGGGTAGCTCCTACAATGAGCAGTTCTTC
TRBJ2-5	TRBV6-1	TRBD1	few	CASSEAQTGGQETQYF	TGTGCCAGCAGTGAAGCGCAGACAGGGGGTCAAGAGACCCAGTACTTC
TRBJ1-1	TRBV7-6	NA	few	CAADSGHTEAFF	TGTGCCGCCGATTCAGGGCACACTGAAGCTTTCTTT
TRBJ2-5	TRBV4-3	NA	NA	CASSQDMLKGRQYF	TGCGCCAGCAGCCAAGATATGCTAAAGGGTCGACAGTACTTC
TRBJ2-2	TRBV11-2	NA	NA	CASSLDMVTGELFF	TGTGCCAGCAGCTTAGATATGGTTACCGGGGAGCTGTTTTTT
TRBJ2-6	TRBV7-6	TRBD1	NA	CASSIRDRGFPSGANVLTF	TGTGCCAGCAGCATCCGGGACAGGGGTTTCCCCTCTGGGGCCAACGTCCTGACTTTC
TRBJ2-7	TRBV6-5	TRBD1	NA	CASSYSGQGSYEQYF	TGTGCCAGCAGTTACTCGGGACAGGGCTCCTACGAGCAGTACTTC
TRBJ2-7	TRBV27	TRBD1	NA	CASSLLGTGSYEQYF	TGTGCCAGCAGTTTATTAGGGACAGGGTCCTACGAGCAGTACTTC
TRBJ1-2	TRBV7-8	TRBD1	NA	CASSRTGIDYGYTF	TGTGCCAGCAGTCGGACAGGAATCGACTATGGCTACACCTTC
TRBJ1-1	TRBV7-9	NA	NA	CASSLRAGSNTEAFF	TGTGCCAGCAGCTTACGGGCAGGCTCGAACACTGAAGCTTTCTTT
TRBJ2-3	TRBV29-1	NA	few	CSVGGQFTDTQYF	TGCAGCGTTGGCGGACAGTTCACAGATACGCAGTATTTT
TRBJ1-3	TRBV18	NA	few	CASSPDTYSGNTIYF	TGTGCCAGCTCACCAGACACCTACTCTGGAAACACCATATATTTT
TRBJ1-1	TRBV10-2	TRBD1	NA	CATKRQGNTEAFF	TGCGCCACAAAGAGACAGGGGAACACTGAAGCTTTCTTT
TRBJ1-2	TRBV7-9	NA	NA	CASSPRGAHLGYTF	TGTGCCAGCAGCCCCCGGGGGGCCCACCTTGGCTACACCTTC
TRBJ2-1	TRBV18	TRBD2	few	CASSQTSGRGEQFF	TGTGCCAGCTCACAGACTAGCGGGAGAGGTGAGCAGTTCTTC
TRBJ2-1	TRBV19	TRBD2	few	CASSSGTSGRSVYNEQFF	TGTGCCAGTAGTAGCGGGACTAGCGGGAGAAGTGTTTACAATGAGCAGTTCTTC
TRBJ2-4	TRBV15	TRBD1	few	CATSGETGVGAKNIQYF	TGTGCCACCAGCGGGGAAACAGGGGTAGGGGCCAAAAACATTCAGTACTTC
TRBJ2-5	TRBV7-9	TRBD2	few	CASSLGASGQETQYF	TGTGCCAGCAGCTTAGGGGCTAGCGGCCAAGAGACCCAGTACTTC
TRBJ1-4	TRBV28	NA	many	CASSPTTENEKLFF	TGTGCCAGCAGCCCGACGACAGAGAATGAAAAACTGTTTTTT
TRBJ2-1	TRBV4-3	NA	NA	CASSQELGNEQFF	TGCGCCAGCAGCCAAGAACTTGGCAATGAGCAGTTCTTC
TRBJ2-5	TRBV5-1	NA	NA	CASSSGRDQETQYF	TGCGCCAGCAGCTCTGGACGGGACCAAGAGACCCAGTACTTC
TRBJ1-4	TRBV7-9	NA	few	CASSLVRGTNNEKLFF	TGTGCCAGCAGCTTAGTTAGGGGGACCAATAATGAAAAGCTGTTTTTT